This T cell receptor (beta chain) was documented in a study of beta chain features in type 1 diabetes. Findings and caveats of the study: Type 1 diabetes patients had VDJ junctions that carried fewer insertions and more deletions. Researchers report that Type 1 diabetes patients had moderately but significantly shorter TCRB CDR3s across all four CD4+ subsets. Any HLA type influence on TCRB rearrangement was left unresolved here. PCR may have favored shorter templates equally in patients and controls.

As every portion of the isolated RNA was reverse transcribed, the sequencing read expressed TCRB transcripts. The method was immunoSEQ multiplex PCR; TCRdb's version includes in-frame clones alone and lacks a portion of them. The sample consists of 680,000 or so clones, around an eighth of them appearing once. This clone was counted between two and nine times. Antigen specificity is unknown. The germline V and J ends were trimmed by 7 bases and 5 bases, with 11 bases remaining between them. The germline V gene encodes CDR1 MNHNY and CDR2 SVGAGI (reference sequence). The CDR3 consists of 13 residues. Via the markers CD45RO/CCR7/CD25/CD127/CD95/CD27, stem cell-like memory, regulatory, central memory and naive CD4+ cells were sorted.

The sample taken for sequencing was naive CD4+ T cells from blood. The receptor was derived from a man younger than 30 with type 1 diabetes. The rearrangement links TRBV6-6 to TRBJ2-2; D unclear. The CDR3 DNA is TGTGCCAGCACCCCTTATCAGACCGGGGAGCTGTTTTTT. Amino acids: CASTPYQTGELFF.